Below are 19 T cell receptor beta chains sequenced from a single sample in a study of blood T cell repertoires in COVID-19. Some clones are missing from TCRdb's copy, which holds only in-frame ones; the method was immunoSEQ multiplex PCR. The sample shows more than 30,000 clones, more than 75% of them seen only once. Sequencing was carried out using peripheral blood. These receptors all stem from a man aged 50-59 years with active or convalescent COVID-19.

V and J are TRBV5-1 and TRBJ2-7, with 7 bases identical to TRBD2. The CDR3 is 17 residues long. With V trimmed by 4 bases and J by 3 bases, 16 bases remained unmatched. In germline, CDR1 is SGHRS, CDR2 YFSETQ. This chain's CDR3 is CASSVLPGTSGNYEQYF. CDR3 DNA sequence: TGCGCCAGCAGCGTTCTCCCCGGGACCAGCGGGAACTACGAGCAGTACTTC.

This clone was found a few times. For the CDR3, the DNA is TGTGCCAGCAGTGGACTCATCACCGGGGAGCTGTTTTTT. Protein product: CASSGLITGELFF. The V call is TRBV12-3 or TRBV12-4, the J call TRBJ2-2, with D perhaps matching TRBD2 (5 bases). Trimming stripped 5 bases from V and 4 bases from J, with 8 bases between. This CDR3 comprises 13 residues.

J is TRBJ2-7 and V is TRBV30; D is ambiguous. In germline, CDR1 is GTSNPN, CDR2 SVGIG (reference sequence). Trimming left V 4 bases short and J 0 bases short, with 7 bases between. This CDR3 is 12 amino acids long. CDR3: CAWTISSYEQYF. CDR3 DNA: TGTGCCTGGACTATAAGCTCCTACGAGCAGTACTTC.

The CDR3 bases are TGTGCCAGCAGCCAAACAAACACCGGGGAGCTGTTTTTT. Amino acid sequence: CASSQTNTGELFF. The chain links TRBV6-4 to TRBJ2-2; no reliable D call. Germline-derived CDR1 and CDR2 are MRHNA and SNTAGT. V dropped 6 bases and J dropped 2 bases, with 7 bases sitting between them. CDR3 length: 13 residues.

The table lists this clone with a count of one. The J gene is TRBJ1-1, the V gene TRBV18, with D possibly TRBD1 on 6 matching bases. The germline V gene has CDR1 KGHSH and CDR2 LQKENI. V was cut by 5 bases and J by 3 bases, with 16 bases left in between. This CDR3 has 15 amino acids. The CDR3 DNA reads as TGTGCCAGCTCAGCAGGGGAAATAATCTACACTGAAGCTTTCTTT. Its translation: CASSAGEIIYTEAFF.

The sample holds a few counts of this clone. V is TRBV5-1 and J is TRBJ1-5, with TRBD1 identical over 10 bases. J lost 6 bases, V lost 0 bases, and 3 bases had no gene match. This CDR3 contains 15 residues. Germline CDR1 SGHRS, CDR2 YFSETQ. This CDR3 is CASSLGQGATQPQHF. CDR3 nucleotide sequence: TGCGCCAGCAGCTTGGGACAGGGGGCCACTCAGCCCCAGCATTTT.

The chain employs TRBV5-1 and TRBJ2-5; TRBD1 matches 7 bases. The germline V gene has CDR1 SGHRS and CDR2 YFSETQ. Trimming at V came to 6 bases and at J to 1 base, leaving 3 bases not matched to a gene. The CDR3 is 13 residues long. The CDR3 DNA is TGCGCCAGCAACCGGGACAGCCAAGAGACCCAGTACTTC. Its translation is CASNRDSQETQYF.

This clone has a handful of counts. V usage is TRBV6-6 and J usage is TRBJ2-7; D is uncertain. The CDR3 extends over 11 amino acids. V was trimmed by 5 bases and J by 5 bases, leaving 7 bases between them. Germline lookup yields CDR1 MNHNY and CDR2 SVGAGI (reference sequence). CDR3 coding DNA: TGTGCCAGCAGTCAGAGAGACGAGCAGTACTTC. Translation gives CASSQRDEQYF.

This chain links TRBV5-4 with TRBJ1-4, with unresolved D. The V gene's germline CDR1 is SGHNT and CDR2 YYREEE (reference sequence). Trimming cost V 4 bases and J 2 bases, with 9 bases left between them. The CDR3 is made up of 14 amino acids. This chain's CDR3 is CASSPDSTNEKLFF. The CDR3 bases are TGTGCCAGCAGCCCCGACTCGACTAATGAAAAACTGTTTTTT.

The chain is built from TRBV4-2 and TRBJ2-3; tentatively, D is TRBD2 (6 bases). The CDR3 spans 17 residues. Germline loops: CDR1 LGHNA, CDR2 YNFKEQ. Trimming took off 0 bases at V and 1 base at J, with 14 bases between the two ends. This chain's CDR3 is CASSQDEASARTDTQYF. The DNA of the CDR3 is TGTGCCAGCAGCCAAGACGAGGCTAGCGCCCGCACAGATACGCAGTATTTT.

The chain is built from TRBV29-1 and TRBJ2-6, with D tentatively TRBD1 (6 bases). CDR1 is SQVTM and CDR2 is ANQGSEA in the germline V gene. The CDR3 covers 16 residues. Trimming removed 6 bases from V and 3 bases from J, with 18 bases in between. CDR3 sequence: CSVSGQGFSGANVLTF. The CDR3 nucleotides read TGCAGCGTGTCCGGGCAGGGGTTTAGTGGGGCCAACGTCCTGACTTTC.

The chain links TRBV6-1 to TRBJ1-4; D is possibly TRBD1 (6 bases). The CDR3 length is 14 residues. V lost 5 bases and J lost 8, with 15 bases in between. Germline lookup yields CDR1 MNHNS and CDR2 SASEGT. CDR3 amino acids: CASSFRGKGEKLFF. CDR3 nucleotide sequence: TGTGCCAGCAGTTTCAGGGGCAAAGGGGAAAAACTGTTTTTT.

This chain links TRBV4-2 with TRBJ2-5; 9 nucleotides align to TRBD1. The CDR3 extends over 16 amino acids. Trimming cost V 0 bases and J 1 base; bases outside gene matches: 3. Germline V gene lookup returns CDR1 LGHNA and CDR2 YNFKEQ. CDR3 coding DNA: TGTGCCAGCAGCCAAGATGAGGGACAGGGCCAAGAGACCCAGTACTTC. Translated: CASSQDEGQGQETQYF.

The chain combines TRBV9 with TRBJ1-1, with a weak D call TRBD1 (6 bases). The CDR3 totals 14 residues. Looked up from germline, CDR1 is SGDLS and CDR2 is YYNGEE. The ends were cut back, 5 bases at V and 3 bases at J, with 14 bases in the middle. In DNA form, the CDR3 reads TGTGCCAGCAGTTCAGGGGAGAGGCACACTGAAGCTTTCTTT. Amino acids: CASSSGERHTEAFF.

CDR3 in DNA: TGCGCCAGCAGCCCGACACACTTTCCAGGGGGAGATGGCCAGCGGGCAGCGGGCGAGCAGTACTTC. Residues: CASSPTHFPGGDGQRAAGEQYF. The rearrangement joins TRBV5-1 to TRBJ2-7; possibly TRBD1 for D (7 bases). This CDR3 comprises 22 residues. CDR1 and CDR2 from the germline V gene are SGHRS and YFSETQ. With 4 bases removed from V and 6 bases from J, the gap between germline ends came to 41 bases. Filled out from reference TRBV5-1 and TRBJ2-7, the complete variable domain reads KAGVTQTPRYLIKTRGQQVTLSCSPISGHRSVSWYQQTPGQGLQFLFEYFSETQRNKGNFPGRFSGRQFSNSRSEMNVSTLELGDSALYLCASSPTHFPGGDGQRAAGEQYFGPGTRLTVT.

The V gene is TRBV11-1, the J gene TRBJ1-1, with 7 positions matching TRBD1. V gave up 2 bases and J gave up 11 bases; unmatched junction bases: 8. Germline V gene data show CDR1 as SGHAT and CDR2 as FQDESV (reference sequence). The CDR3 extends over 13 amino acids. The CDR3 spells CASSLTGEDRAFF. The DNA of the CDR3 is TGTGCCAGCAGCTTAACGGGGGAGGACAGGGCTTTCTTT.

The rearrangement uses TRBV30 and TRBJ1-1; tentatively, D is TRBD1 (5 bases). V was clipped by 8 bases and J by 7 bases, with 14 bases between them. CDR1 and CDR2 (germline): GTSNPN, SVGIG (reference sequence). CDR3 length: 11 amino acids. CDR3 amino acids: CARLVGGEAFF. CDR3 DNA: TGTGCCCGATTGGTGGGGGGTGAAGCTTTCTTT.

This clone was found a few times. The chain employs TRBV7-2 and TRBJ1-3; D unresolved. V lost 5 bases and J 0 bases, leaving 14 bases between the germline ends. This CDR3 contains 16 residues. Germline CDR1 SGHTA, CDR2 FQGNSA. DNA for the CDR3: TGTGCCAGCAGCACCCACGCTCCGGGCTCTGGAAACACCATATATTTT. It specifies CASSTHAPGSGNTIYF. Complete variable domain (other parts from reference TRBV7-2 and TRBJ1-3): GAGVSQSPSNKVTEKGKDVELRCDPISGHTALYWYRQSLGQGLEFLIYFQGNSAPDKSGLPSDRFSAERTGGSVSTLTIQRTQQEDSAVYLCASSTHAPGSGNTIYFGEGSWLTVV.

In nucleotides, the CDR3 is TGTGCCAGCAGCTTAACAGGTGGGCAGCCCCAGCATTTT. Protein: CASSLTGGQPQHF. The genes are TRBV7-6 and TRBJ1-5, with D perhaps TRBD1 (5 bases). The V and J ends lost 2 bases and 7 bases respectively, with 9 bases between them. The CDR3 runs 13 residues. The germline gives CDR1 SGHVS, CDR2 FNYEAQ.